The 3 T cell receptor beta chains below were found in one sample sequenced in a study of cytomegalovirus exposure and HLA in healthy donors. The study ran its PCR with 60 Vbeta and 13 Jbeta primers. Measured with immunoSEQ multiplex PCR; TCRdb has only the in-frame clones, and not every one. This table holds 100,000 or so clones, about three quarters found once. Source material: PBMCs. All receptors derive from a woman between 35 and 50 years old in good health and CMV-seropositive.

In nucleotides, the CDR3 is TGTGCCAGCAGCGCGACTAGCGGCCAAGATACGCAGTATTTT. Translation: CASSATSGQDTQYF. The chain joins TRBV6-1 to TRBJ2-3; 9 bases align to TRBD2. The CDR3 is 14 amino acids. Germline V gene data show CDR1 as MNHNS and CDR2 as SASEGT. The V segment lost 6 bases and the J segment 5 bases; nucleotides outside the gene matches: 6.

The rearrangement links TRBV6-6 to TRBJ1-5, with TRBD1 as a possible D gene (5 bases). With 2 bases removed from V and 7 bases from J, the gap between germline ends came to 9 bases. The CDR3 consists of 13 residues. Germline-derived CDR1 and CDR2 are MNHNY and SVGAGI (reference sequence). CDR3 protein: CASSYSRAQPQHF. CDR3 DNA: TGTGCCAGCAGTTACAGCAGGGCACAGCCCCAGCATTTT.

This clone was counted between two and nine times. The rearrangement links TRBV6-1 to TRBJ1-3; TRBD1 might be the D (5 bases). Germline CDR1 reads MNHNS; CDR2 reads SASEGT. The CDR3 is 14 residues long. Between the trimmed V and J ends, which lost 5 bases and 0 bases, there was a span of 8 bases. This CDR3 is CASSRDSSGNTIYF. Written as DNA, the CDR3 is TGTGCCAGCAGTCGAGACAGCTCTGGAAACACCATATATTTT.